The sequence of this T cell receptor (beta chain) was determined in a study of T cells in Graves' hyperthyroidism and ophthalmopathy. Trimming removed 0 bases at V and 2 bases at J, with 9 bases between. Germline V gene data show CDR1 as MGHRA and CDR2 as YSYEKL. This CDR3 is 15 amino acids long. What was amplified from RNA transcripts were TCR beta CDR3 regions. The HTBI primer set served for first-round RT-PCR of the TCR CDR3. From the multiplex PCR reads, TCRdb called clonotypes with MiXCR, one entry per CDR3 protein. The sample records 500,000 to 700,000 distinct CDR3 sequences, about a sixth being singletons. The table lists this clonotype with a few counts.

Sequencing was done on a sample of blood. This clonotype originated in a woman between 18 and 29 years old with Graves' hyperthyroidism. The V gene is TRBV4-1, the J gene TRBJ2-3; D tentatively reads TRBD1 or TRBD2 (6 bases each). The CDR3, as DNA: TGCGCCAGCAGCCAAGATGGGGGGCTCACAGATACGCAGTATTTT. Amino acid sequence: CASSQDGGLTDTQYF.